By frequency in the sample, the clone carrying this T cell receptor (beta chain) is medium-sized. Antigen unknown. CDR3 length: 16 amino acids. With V trimmed by 0 bases and J by 5 bases, 5 bases remained unmatched. CDR1 is MNHEY, CDR2 SVGAGI, per germline. Tregs were sorted as CD4+CD25+CD127-/low cells. After constant-region reverse-primer amplification, full-length variable regions underwent semi-nested PCR with Nested Universal Primer A. TCRdb recomputed calls from the 5' RACE reads with MiXCR, one row per CDR3 protein. The data contain approximately 50,000 distinct CDR3 sequences, 20% of them singletons. General study results and limits: Tumor Treg TCRs overlapped most with tumor naive CD4+ cells. The TCR gene usage of tumor memory CD4+ T cells clustered together with blood and lymph node memory CD4+ cells and with lymph node naive CD4+ cells.

This receptor was taken from a female donor with breast cancer. This chain uses TRBV6-5 with TRBJ1-2; 11 bases match TRBD1. The sequencing sample was made of tumor-infiltrating Tregs sorted from the breast tumor. The CDR3 nucleotides are TGTGCCAGCAGTTACTCCCGGACAGGGGGCGGGTATGGCTACACCTTC. Protein sequence: CASSYSRTGGGYGYTF.